This T cell receptor beta chain was captured in a study of a mutant IDH1 vaccine in newly diagnosed glioma. Study background: The patients received vaccinations eight times, in weeks 1, 3, 5, 7, 11, 15, 19 and 23. The start of vaccination came 4-6 weeks after radiotherapy alone, or with temozolomide cycles. Most had both radiotherapy and temozolomide beforehand; others had only one. Study conclusions and caveats: Apparently unrelated to pseudoprogression were changes in the top peripheral T cell clonotypes.

Sequenced by immunoSEQ multiplex PCR; TCRdb stores in-frame clones only, minus some. Among about 82,000 clones listed, 70% to 90% were seen once. Worth noting for this clone: Antigen: not known.

The germline CDR1 and CDR2 sequences are MGHRA and YSYEKL. The V segment lost 2 bases and the J segment 2 bases; nucleotides outside the gene matches: 15. CDR3 length: 18 amino acids. The time point was: week 23, last vaccination. Vaccine doses each comprised 300 ug of mutant IDH1 20-mer peptide, with topical imiquimod. The sequence was collected from a man aged 25 to 40 with glioma. Some clones in this sample may be carry-over from other donors' samples. This sequence joins TRBV4-1 and TRBJ2-7, with TRBD2 matching over 7 bases. The source material was PBMCs, sampled from a glioma patient whose treatment included an IDH1 peptide vaccine. Here the CDR3 reads CASSQRLNGLVETYEQYF. The CDR3 DNA is TGCGCCAGCAGCCAACGACTAAATGGACTAGTAGAAACCTACGAGCAGTACTTC.